This TCR beta chain is drawn from a study of patients and donors after allogeneic stem cell transplantation. Using its own MiXCR run on the RT-PCR reads, TCRdb lists one record per CDR3 protein. The table lists under 950 distinct CDR3 sequences, less than 45% of them singletons. The receptor comes from a human donor who was either an allogeneic HSCT recipient or a stem cell or donor lymphocyte infusion donor (not recorded which). It is not recorded whose cells these are; they may come from a transplant donor. Sequencing used blood, either unsorted or a sorted T cell fraction (not recorded which).

CDR3 residues: CASSEDLAGQEYF. CDR3 DNA: TGTGCCAGCAGTGAAGACCTAGCGGGTCAGGAGTACTTC. The chain is built from TRBV2 and TRBJ2-7; 8 bases match TRBD2. CDR3 size: 13 residues. The V and J ends lost 1 base and 11 bases, in that order; junction bases with no gene match: 7. Germline lookup yields CDR1 SNHLY and CDR2 FYNNEI.